What follows is one T cell receptor (beta chain) and its context. The record originates from a study of blood T cell repertoires in COVID-19. For the study at large: The study drew acute and convalescent COVID-19 samples from the United States, Italy and Spain.

The cohort comprised adults aged 18 to 89 years residing in approximately 25 US areas. Within the 2 weeks before study entry, each person in the exposed group met a COVID-19 case. Trimming removed 6 bases from V and 7 bases from J; junction bases left unmatched: 6. Germline lookup yields CDR1 MDHEN and CDR2 SYDVKM. The CDR3 loop spans 13 amino acids. Only in-frame clones appear in the TCRdb table, and some are missing; sequencing was by immunoSEQ multiplex PCR. In the table there are about 430,000 clones, around nine tenths of which are singletons. Material: PBMCs or T cells enriched from blood (not recorded which). The TCR sequence derives from a woman between 18 and 29 years old who had been exposed to COVID-19. V is TRBV28 and J is TRBJ1-5, with 7 bases fitting TRBD1. The CDR3 nucleotides are TGTGCCAGCAGGGACAGGATTAGGCAGCCCCAGCATTTT. Residues: CASRDRIRQPQHF.